This TCR beta chain is from a study of identical twins. Study results and caveats: The conclusions drew on cross-sectional statistical analysis instead of tracking the same donors. A lower insertion count was a feature of abundant cord blood beta clonotypes, with no such feature in memory repertoires.

The donor group consisted entirely of healthy Caucasians. Using its own MiXCR run on the 5' RACE reads, TCRdb lists one record per CDR3 protein. The table lists 1.5 million to 2 million distinct CDR3 sequences, 25% to 35% of them singletons. This clonotype has a handful of counts. As yet, its antigen is unknown. The clonotype was recovered from a newborn girl in good health. Sequenced material: cord blood.

CDR3 loop: CASSWTLARRRWAKNIQYF. DNA for the CDR3: TGTGCCAGCAGTTGGACACTAGCGCGAAGACGATGGGCCAAAAACATTCAGTACTTC. The chain has TRBV28 and TRBJ2-4, with 7 bases fitting TRBD2. V dropped 4 bases and J dropped 1; count of bases not matched to a gene: 16. The CDR3 totals 19 residues. Germline V CDR1 and CDR2: MDHEN, SYDVKM.